The 16 T cell receptor beta chains in this list originate from one sample, sequenced in a study of graft-versus-host responses after intestinal transplantation. Sequencing was performed with immunoSEQ multiplex PCR; in TCRdb, only in-frame clones are kept and a portion is missing. Of 90,000 to 150,000 clones in the sample, about 95% are singletons; the top ten hold over 2.5%. The antigens for these receptors are not known. Source: unstimulated CD8+ T cells sorted from spleen or lymph node cells, taken before intestinal transplant. The receptor set was obtained from a human donor who received an intestinal transplant.

This clone was recorded once. This chain connects TRBV5-1 to TRBJ2-7; D is uncertain. The CDR3 is made up of 14 amino acids. V was shortened by 1 base and J by 1 base, with 9 bases between the two germline ends. Per germline, CDR1 SGHRS and CDR2 YFSETQ. CDR3 residues: CASSLYVGSYEQYF. The DNA of the CDR3 is TGCGCCAGCAGCTTGTATGTTGGGTCCTACGAGCAGTACTTC. Looking up the rest from reference TRBV5-1 and TRBJ2-7 gives the full variable domain: KAGVTQTPRYLIKTRGQQVTLSCSPISGHRSVSWYQQTPGQGLQFLFEYFSETQRNKGNFPGRFSGRQFSNSRSEMNVSTLELGDSALYLCASSLYVGSYEQYFGPGTRLTVT.

This clone has just one count. CDR3 DNA sequence: TGTGCCAGCAGCCGAATAGCGGGCACTGACAATGAGCAGTTCTTC. It encodes CASSRIAGTDNEQFF. The rearrangement uses TRBV14 and TRBJ2-1; 7 bases are a match to TRBD2. Germline lookup yields CDR1 SGHDN and CDR2 FVKESK. The CDR3 contains 15 residues. V lost 4 bases, J lost 5 bases, and 8 bases stayed unmatched.

The CDR3 spells CASRRQGADTEAFF. The CDR3 coding sequence is TGTGCCAGCAGACGACAGGGGGCGGACACTGAAGCTTTCTTT. This chain uses TRBV7-9 with TRBJ1-1, with 10 bases fitting TRBD1. Germline trimming cut 6 bases from V and 3 bases from J; bases unmatched to any gene: 4. Germline CDR1 is SEHNR and CDR2 is FQNEAQ (reference sequence). This CDR3 spans 14 amino acids.

About this clone: At one end the junction does not follow the germline gene, possibly because of a read error. The chain uses TRBV7-7 and TRBJ2-7; perhaps TRBD1 as D (6 bases). Germline CDR1 SSHAT, CDR2 FNYEAQ (reference sequence). This CDR3 is built from 14 residues. The CDR3: CASSPLGQDYEQYF. CDR3 DNA: TGTGCTAGCAGCCCATTGGGACAAGACTACGAGCAGTACTTC.

V and J are TRBV7-6 and TRBJ2-7; possibly TRBD1 for D (6 bases). This CDR3 has 14 amino acids. Trimming removed 5 bases at V and 3 bases at J, with 14 bases between. Germline CDR1 reads SGHVS; CDR2 reads FNYEAQ. The CDR3 loop is CASSPHREHYEQYF. In DNA, the CDR3 is TGTGCCAGCAGCCCTCACAGGGAACACTACGAGCAGTACTTC.

This sequence joins TRBV6-5 and TRBJ2-1, with D perhaps matching TRBD2 (5 bases). This CDR3 is built from 15 residues. Trimming removed 6 bases at V and 8 bases at J, with 20 bases between. Germline-derived CDR1 and CDR2 are MNHEY and SVGAGI. The CDR3 here is CASRFTSQVTDEQFF. The CDR3 DNA follows: TGTGCCAGCAGATTTACTAGTCAGGTTACCGATGAGCAGTTCTTC.

The chain links TRBV11-3 to TRBJ2-1; TRBD1 agrees at 7 bases. After removal of 5 bases from V and 2 bases from J, the junction contained 3 bases not matched to a gene. This CDR3 region has 14 residues. Germline lookup yields CDR1 SGHNT and CDR2 YENEEA. The CDR3 region has the DNA TGTGCCAGCAGCCCGACAGGGACCTACAATGAGCAGTTCTTC. It codes for CASSPTGTYNEQFF.

The chain has TRBV6-1 and TRBJ2-1, with 13 positions matching TRBD2. The germline CDR1 and CDR2 sequences are MNHNS and SASEGT. This CDR3 is built from 14 residues. After removal of 1 base from V and 12 bases from J, the junction contained 3 bases not matched to a gene. As DNA, the CDR3 is TGTGCCAGCAGTGAAGGGACTAGCGGGAGTAGGCAGTTCTTC. The encoded protein is CASSEGTSGSRQFF.

The chain is built from TRBV27 and TRBJ1-2; TRBD1 might be the D (5 bases). Between the trimmed V and J ends, which lost 0 bases and 2 bases, there was a span of 16 bases. The CDR3 loop spans 17 amino acids. Germline CDR1 and CDR2: MNHEY and SMNVEV (reference sequence). The CDR3 here is CASSLSGTLLSNYGYTF. The DNA of the CDR3 is TGTGCCAGCAGTTTATCTGGGACTCTCCTTTCGAACTATGGCTACACCTTC.

The chain joins TRBV5-4 to TRBJ2-3; D remains unclear. This CDR3 is 13 amino acids long. Germline V CDR1 and CDR2: SGHNT, YYREEE (reference sequence). Trimming cost V 4 bases and J 5 bases, with 11 bases left between them. CDR3: CASSPLDGDTQYF. DNA for the CDR3: TGTGCCAGCAGCCCTTTGGATGGAGATACGCAGTATTTT.

The chain is built from TRBV30 and TRBJ1-5, with 8 bases aligning to TRBD1. V lost 0 bases to trimming and J lost 2 bases; unmatched junction nucleotides: 6. The CDR3 is 16 residues long. Germline loops: CDR1 GTSNPN, CDR2 SVGIG (reference sequence). Written as DNA, the CDR3 is TGTGCCTGGAGTGTAGGACAGGGATACGGCAATCAGCCCCAGCATTTT. Translating gives CAWSVGQGYGNQPQHF.

V and J are TRBV27 and TRBJ2-7; weak D call: TRBD1 (6 bases). The germline V and J ends were trimmed by 4 bases and 3 bases, with 13 bases remaining between them. The CDR3 sequence is 14 residues long. Per germline, CDR1 MNHEY and CDR2 SMNVEV (reference sequence). CDR3: CASSSPRDNYEQYF. CDR3 sequence (DNA): TGTGCCAGCAGTTCTCCTCGGGACAACTACGAGCAGTACTTC.

CDR3 region: CASSGRDYNEQFF. As DNA, the CDR3 is TGCGCCAGCAGCGGCCGGGACTACAATGAGCAGTTCTTC. J is TRBJ2-1 and V is TRBV4-1; possible D gene TRBD2, 5 bases. This CDR3 is 13 amino acids long. Germline values: CDR1 MGHRA, CDR2 YSYEKL. V lost 5 bases and J 3 bases, leaving 8 bases between the germline ends.

The V call is TRBV6-1, the J call TRBJ2-7, with D perhaps matching TRBD1 or TRBD2 (5 bases each). Trimming took 3 bases from V and 4 from J, leaving 13 bases between them. The CDR3 has 14 amino acids. Germline assignment: CDR1 MNHNS and CDR2 SASEGT. For the CDR3, the DNA is TGTGCCAGCAGTGAGTTCCGAGGGGTTTACGAGCAGTACTTC. Its translation is CASSEFRGVYEQYF.

V gene TRBV23-1 combines with J gene TRBJ1-5, with unresolved D. TRBV23-1 is labeled an ORF, and its function is uncertain. V was cut by 0 bases and J by 7 bases, with 4 bases left in between. The CDR3 has 12 amino acids. The CDR3 protein is CASSQSGQPQHF. The DNA of the CDR3 is TGCGCCAGCAGTCAATCAGGGCAGCCCCAGCATTTT.

The chain is built from TRBV9 and TRBJ2-3, with D tentatively TRBD2 (6 bases). The CDR3 runs to 16 residues. V lost 0 bases, J lost 2 bases, and 13 bases lay in between. Germline loops: CDR1 SGDLS, CDR2 YYNGEE. CDR3 region: CASSVGAAGATDTQYF. Here the CDR3 DNA reads TGTGCCAGCAGCGTAGGGGCAGCGGGCGCCACAGATACGCAGTATTTT.